Below, 5 T cell receptor beta chains from the same sample are listed, as sequenced in a study of T cells after yellow fever vaccination. MiXCR was run by TCRdb on the 5' RACE reads, yielding one entry per CDR3 protein. The table has around 320,000 distinct CDR3 sequences, 8.7% seen once. Sequencing was performed on CD4+ T cells sorted from PBMCs, taken 5 days after the yellow fever booster vaccination. The receptors come from a man between 18 and 35 years old who received the YFV17D yellow fever vaccine.

This clonotype has just a few counts. The genes are TRBV7-9 and TRBJ2-7; tentatively, D is TRBD1 or TRBD2 (5 bases each). The CDR3 spans 15 residues. Germline V gene lookup returns CDR1 SEHNR and CDR2 FQNEAQ (reference sequence). In nucleotides, the CDR3 is TGTGCCAGCAGCTTGGGGGACCCTCGTCGGTACGAGCAGTTCGTC. Protein product: CASSLGDPRRYEQFV.

The chain employs TRBV7-2 and TRBJ1-2, with D maybe TRBD1 (6 bases). The CDR3 sequence is 15 residues long. The germline V and J ends were trimmed by 0 bases and 0 bases, with 8 bases remaining between them. CDR1 is SGHTA, CDR2 FQGNSA, per germline. CDR3 bases: TGTGCCAGCAGCTTAGCGGGACAAGCTAACTATGGCTACACCTTC. It encodes CASSLAGQANYGYTF.

This clonotype was found a few times. The chain combines TRBV7-9 with TRBJ1-1, with unresolved D. Per the germline V gene, CDR1 is SEHNR and CDR2 is FQNEAQ (reference sequence). V gave up 1 base and J gave up 6 bases, with 9 bases separating them. The CDR3 covers 13 residues. The CDR3 region is CASSLEEWAEAFF. In nucleotides, the CDR3 is TGTGCCAGCAGCTTAGAGGAATGGGCTGAAGCTTTCTTT. Full variable domain (rest looked up from reference TRBV7-9 and TRBJ1-1): DTGVSQNPRHKITKRGQNVTFRCDPISEHNRLYWYRQTLGQGPEFLTYFQNEAQLEKSRLLSDRFSAERPKGSFSTLEIQRTEQGDSAMYLCASSLEEWAEAFFGQGTRLTVV.

The chain is built from TRBV28 and TRBJ1-6; 9 bases match TRBD1. The CDR3 has 13 amino acids. Per the germline V gene, CDR1 is MDHEN and CDR2 is SYDVKM. Unmatched junction bases numbered 3, after V lost 6 bases and J lost 9 bases. The CDR3 region has the DNA TGTGCCAGCAGACAGGGGGCTACTTCACCCCTCCACTTT. Residues: CASRQGATSPLHF.

The chain carries TRBV7-8 and TRBJ2-5, with D perhaps matching TRBD1 or TRBD2 (5 bases each). Germline V gene sequence: CDR1 SGHVS, CDR2 FQNEAQ. This CDR3 is 14 amino acids long. V lost 1 base, J lost 5 bases, and 11 bases lay in between. The chain's CDR3 is CASSLEGPTETQYF. CDR3 in DNA: TGTGCCAGCAGCTTAGAGGGACCGACGGAGACCCAGTACTTC.